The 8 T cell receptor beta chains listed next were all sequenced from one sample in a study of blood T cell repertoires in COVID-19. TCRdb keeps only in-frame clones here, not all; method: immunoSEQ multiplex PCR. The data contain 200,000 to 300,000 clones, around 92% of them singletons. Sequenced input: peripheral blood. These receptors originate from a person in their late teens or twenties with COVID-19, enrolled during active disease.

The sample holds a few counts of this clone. The chain's CDR3 is CASSPTRGAQYF. The CDR3 region has the DNA TGTGCCAGCAGCCCCACACGGGGGGCCCAGTACTTC. This chain links TRBV7-2 with TRBJ2-5; TRBD2 agrees at 7 bases. The CDR3 sequence is 12 residues long. Trimming at V came to 5 bases and at J to 9 bases, leaving 6 bases not matched to a gene. Germline V gene lookup returns CDR1 SGHTA and CDR2 FQGNSA.

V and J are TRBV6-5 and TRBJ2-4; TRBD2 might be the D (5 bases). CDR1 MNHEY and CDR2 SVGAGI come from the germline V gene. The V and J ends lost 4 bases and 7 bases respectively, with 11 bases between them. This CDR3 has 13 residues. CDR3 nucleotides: TGTGCCAGCAGTTCACCGGGAACTAACATTCAGTACTTC. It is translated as CASSSPGTNIQYF.

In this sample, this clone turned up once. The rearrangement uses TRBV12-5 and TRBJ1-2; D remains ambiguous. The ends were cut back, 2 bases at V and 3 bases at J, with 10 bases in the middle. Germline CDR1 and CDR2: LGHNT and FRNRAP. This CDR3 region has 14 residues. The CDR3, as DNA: TGTGCTAGTGGTTTGCCCCCATTAGACTATGGCTACACCTTC. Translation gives CASGLPPLDYGYTF. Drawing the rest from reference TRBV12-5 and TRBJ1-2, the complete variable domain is DARVTQTPRHKVTEMGQEVTMRCQPILGHNTVFWYRQTMMQGLELLAYFRNRAPLDDSGMPKDRFSAEMPDATLATLKIQPSEPRDSAVYFCASGLPPLDYGYTFGSGTRLTVV.

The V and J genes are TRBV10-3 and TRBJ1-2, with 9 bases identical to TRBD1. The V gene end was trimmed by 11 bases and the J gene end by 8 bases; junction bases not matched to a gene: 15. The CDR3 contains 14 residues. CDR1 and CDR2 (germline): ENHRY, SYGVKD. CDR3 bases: TGTGCCGCGGAAGACGGACAGGGGTCCGGGGGCTACACCTTC. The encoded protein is CAAEDGQGSGGYTF.

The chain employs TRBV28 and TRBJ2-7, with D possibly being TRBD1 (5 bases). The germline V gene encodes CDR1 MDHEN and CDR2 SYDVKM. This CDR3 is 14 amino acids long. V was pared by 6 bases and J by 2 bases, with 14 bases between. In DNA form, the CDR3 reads TGTGCCAGCAGGCTTGGGGTAGGGGCCTACGAGCAGTACTTC. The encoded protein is CASRLGVGAYEQYF.

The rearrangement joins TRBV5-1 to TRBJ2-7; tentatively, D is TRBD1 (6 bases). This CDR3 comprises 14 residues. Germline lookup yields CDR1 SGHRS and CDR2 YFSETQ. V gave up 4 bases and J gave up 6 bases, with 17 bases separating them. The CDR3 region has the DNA TGCGCCAGCAGCCCAGGGGAAAGGGGACCCGAGCAGTACTTC. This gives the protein CASSPGERGPEQYF.

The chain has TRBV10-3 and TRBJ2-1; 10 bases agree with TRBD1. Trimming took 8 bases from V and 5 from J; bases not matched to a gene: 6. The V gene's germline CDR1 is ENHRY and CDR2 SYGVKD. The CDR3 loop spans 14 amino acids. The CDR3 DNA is TGTGCCATCGGCCGGGACAGGGGAGACAATGAGCAGTTCTTC. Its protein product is CAIGRDRGDNEQFF.

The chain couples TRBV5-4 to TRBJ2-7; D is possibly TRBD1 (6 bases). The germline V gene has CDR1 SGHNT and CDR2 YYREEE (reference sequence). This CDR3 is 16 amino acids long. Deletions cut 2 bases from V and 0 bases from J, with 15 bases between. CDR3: CASSLGPDSRSYEQYF. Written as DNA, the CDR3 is TGTGCCAGCAGCTTAGGACCGGACAGCCGCTCCTACGAGCAGTACTTC.